What follows are 11 T cell receptor beta chains derived from one specimen sequenced in a study of T cells in Graves' hyperthyroidism and ophthalmopathy. RNA transcripts were the template for amplifying TCR beta CDR3 regions. Using the HTBI primer set, a first-round RT-PCR was run on the TCR CDR3. TCRdb recomputed calls from the multiplex PCR reads with MiXCR, one row per CDR3 protein. The profile shows 550,000 to 650,000 distinct CDR3 sequences, less than 15% of them singletons. Sequencing was carried out using blood. The receptor source for this set is a woman aged 35 to 49 with Graves' hyperthyroidism.

This clonotype was counted at least ten times. The chain links TRBV11-3 to TRBJ2-1; 11 nucleotides align to TRBD2. The CDR3 is 19 residues long. V trimming: 0 bases; J trimming: 0 bases; junction bases outside the gene matches: 7. Germline assignment: CDR1 SGHNT and CDR2 YENEEA. CDR3 DNA sequence: TGTGCCAGCAGCTTAGAGGGACTAGCGGCCGCGAGCTCCTACAATGAGCAGTTCTTC. Amino acid sequence: CASSLEGLAAASSYNEQFF.

There are many counts of this clonotype. This chain connects TRBV20-1 to TRBJ1-5; possible D gene TRBD1, 6 bases. From germline, CDR1 is DFQATT and CDR2 SNEGSKA (reference sequence). This CDR3 is built from 13 residues. The V end lost 1 base, the J end lost 6 bases, and 10 bases lay between the germline ends. The CDR3, as DNA: TGCAGTGCTAGAGTAACAGGGAGTCAGCCCCAGCATTTT. It specifies CSARVTGSQPQHF.

This clonotype was observed at least ten times. The chain links TRBV5-1 to TRBJ2-7, with D uncertain. Trimming cost V 3 bases and J 6 bases, with 19 bases left between them. This CDR3 contains 15 residues. The germline V gene encodes CDR1 SGHRS and CDR2 YFSETQ. CDR3 amino acids: CASSYGRATSPEQYF. The CDR3 coding sequence is TGCGCCAGCAGCTATGGACGAGCCACAAGCCCCGAGCAGTACTTC.

In its sample, this clonotype was seen a few times. The CDR3 region is CASSLPLRADQPQHF. The DNA of the CDR3 is TGTGCCAGCAGTCTCCCTTTGAGGGCTGATCAGCCCCAGCATTTT. This chain connects TRBV28 to TRBJ1-5, with D unresolved. The germline gives CDR1 MDHEN, CDR2 SYDVKM. This CDR3 spans 15 amino acids. Trimming removed 5 bases from V and 5 bases from J, with 16 bases in between.

This clonotype was picked up a small number of times. The V gene is TRBV29-1, the J gene TRBJ1-1; 8 nucleotides line up with TRBD1. The CDR3 totals 14 residues. V trimming: 2 bases; J trimming: 6 bases; junction bases outside the gene matches: 8. Per the germline V gene, CDR1 is SQVTM and CDR2 is ANQGSEA. CDR3 bases: TGCAGCGTTGAATCTTGGACAGGGAATCCTGAAGCTTTCTTT. Encoded protein: CSVESWTGNPEAFF.

This clonotype was recorded a few times. In DNA form, the CDR3 reads TGTGCCAGCAGTTTCAGAGATAGCAATCAGCCCCAGCATTTT. Residues: CASSFRDSNQPQHF. This chain connects TRBV12-3 or TRBV12-4 to TRBJ1-5, with D hard to call. Trimming left V 3 bases short and J 0 bases short, with 6 bases between. The CDR3 has 14 amino acids.

As for this clonotype: A much larger clone is a single base away; this may be a read error. The genes are TRBV7-9 and TRBJ1-4, with no clear D. The CDR3 is 15 residues long. Germline CDR1 is SEHNR and CDR2 is FQNEAQ (reference sequence). Trimming removed 5 bases from V and 0 bases from J, with 10 bases in between. CDR3 coding DNA: TGTGCCAGCAGCCTCAGCAGAACAACTAATGAAAAACTGTTTTTT. Protein product: CASSLSRTTNEKLFF.

This clonotype was recorded at least ten times. This rearrangement joins TRBV30 to TRBJ1-1; D not resolved. The CDR3 covers 13 residues. The germline gives CDR1 GTSNPN, CDR2 SVGIG (reference sequence). The CDR3 sequence is CARLDRLNTEAFF. As DNA, the CDR3 is TGTGCTCGACTAGACCGATTGAACACTGAAGCTTTCTTT.

The chain recombines TRBV19 with TRBJ2-1; 11 nucleotides match TRBD1. There are 15 residues in the CDR3. V dropped 4 bases and J dropped 8; count of bases not matched to a gene: 7. Germline values: CDR1 LNHDA, CDR2 SQIVND (reference sequence). The CDR3 nucleotides are TGTGCCAGTAGTACCGGAGGACAGGGGGCTGATGAGCAGTTCTTC. Translated, it gives CASSTGGQGADEQFF. Variable domain in full (rest from reference TRBV19 and TRBJ2-1): DGGITQSPKYLFRKEGQNVTLSCEQNLNHDAMYWYRQDPGQGLRLIYYSQIVNDFQKGDIAEGYSVSREKKESFPLTVTSAQKNPTAFYLCASSTGGQGADEQFFGPGTRLTVL.

About this clonotype itself: A much larger clone is a single base away; this may be a read error. This CDR3 reads CASSLTSSCEQYF. Here the CDR3 DNA reads TGTGCCAGCAGTTTGACTAGCTCCTGCGAGCAGTACTTC. This chain connects TRBV6-5 to TRBJ2-7, with 7 bases aligning to TRBD2. Germline V gene lookup returns CDR1 MNHEY and CDR2 SVGAGI. This CDR3 contains 13 residues.

This clonotype was found many times. The V gene is TRBV28, the J gene TRBJ1-4; 8 positions agree with TRBD1. After removal of 7 bases from V and 9 bases from J, the junction contained 10 bases not matched to a gene. Germline CDR1 MDHEN, CDR2 SYDVKM. CDR3 size: 14 residues. Here the CDR3 reads CASTETGVEQKLFF. Written as DNA, the CDR3 is TGTGCCAGCACCGAGACAGGGGTCGAGCAAAAACTGTTTTTT.